The 15 T cell receptor beta chains reported below all come from one sample, sequenced in a study of T-cell memory formation after mild COVID-19. TCRdb analysed the 5' RACE reads with MiXCR anew, one entry per CDR3 protein. The sample comprises 350,000 to 450,000 distinct CDR3 sequences, approximately 14% of which are singletons, and under 25% rests with the top ten. Sample: PBMCs or a T cell subset sorted from them (not recorded which). The receptors derive from a man between 18 and 29 years old who had mild COVID-19 (a few samples of this study predate the infection). Cell type and time point are not known.

There are a few counts of this clonotype. The chain has TRBV5-5 and TRBJ2-1; 9 bases line up with TRBD2. Per germline, CDR1 SGHKS and CDR2 YYEKEE (reference sequence). V was pared by 3 bases and J by 5 bases, with 6 bases of the junction left unmatched. The CDR3 spans 15 residues. CDR3 coding DNA: TGTGCCAGCAGCTCCGGGACTAGCAACCACAATGAGCAGTTCTTC. It translates to CASSSGTSNHNEQFF. Looking up the rest from reference TRBV5-5 and TRBJ2-1 gives the full variable domain: DAGVTQSPTHLIKTRGQQVTLRCSPISGHKSVSWYQQVLGQGPQFIFQYYEKEERGRGNFPDRFSARQFPNYSSELNVNALLLGDSALYLCASSSGTSNHNEQFFGPGTRLTVL.

This clonotype came up a few times. The chain employs TRBV29-1 and TRBJ1-2; 7 positions match TRBD1. The CDR3 extends over 13 amino acids. Per the germline V gene, CDR1 is SQVTM and CDR2 is ANQGSEA. Trimming removed 2 bases from V and 4 bases from J; junction bases left unmatched: 4. CDR3 nucleotides: TGCAGCGTTGAAAGGGACAGAGGCTATGGCTACACCTTC. Translating gives CSVERDRGYGYTF.

This clonotype has more than one count but fewer than ten. This chain uses TRBV7-9 with TRBJ1-5; tentatively, D is TRBD1 (5 bases). Germline CDR1 is SEHNR and CDR2 is FQNEAQ (reference sequence). V was cut by 3 bases and J by 8 bases, with 11 bases left in between. The CDR3 sequence is 13 residues long. In nucleotides, the CDR3 is TGTGCCAGCAGCTTCGGGGGTTTGGAGCCCCAGCATTTT. Protein sequence: CASSFGGLEPQHF.

This clonotype showed up many times. The chain couples TRBV7-2 to TRBJ2-2, with 9 positions matching TRBD1. The trim removed 4 bases at V and 7 bases at J, leaving 1 base unmatched. The CDR3 loop spans 13 amino acids. Germline CDR1 reads SGHTA; CDR2 reads FQGNSA. The CDR3 sequence: CASSWGQGGELFF. The CDR3 DNA is TGTGCCAGCAGCTGGGGACAGGGCGGGGAGCTGTTTTTT.

The chain couples TRBV7-2 to TRBJ2-3; TRBD2 agrees at 8 bases. The CDR3 covers 15 residues. V lost 5 bases to trimming and J lost 2 bases; unmatched junction nucleotides: 6. The germline V gene encodes CDR1 SGHTA and CDR2 FQGNSA. As DNA, the CDR3 is TGTGCCAGCAGCCTCCAAGCGGGGGCCACAGATACGCAGTATTTT. Amino acid sequence: CASSLQAGATDTQYF.

This clonotype was counted only a few times. The chain is built from TRBV15 and TRBJ2-3, with TRBD2 identical over 9 bases. The ends lost 3 bases at V and 1 base at J; junction bases unmatched: 5. Germline V lookup: CDR1 LNHNV, CDR2 YYDKDF (reference sequence). The CDR3 contains 16 residues. The CDR3 region has the DNA TGTGCCACCAGCAGCTGGCGGACTAGCGGCACAGATACGCAGTATTTT. Translating gives CATSSWRTSGTDTQYF.

This clonotype was observed once. The chain joins TRBV6-2 or TRBV6-3 to TRBJ2-3, with 8 bases lining up with TRBD1. V was clipped by 2 bases and J by 1 base; unmatched bases: 2. The length of the CDR3 is 15 residues. CDR1 and CDR2 from the germline V gene are MNHEY and SVGEGT. The CDR3 sequence is CASSYGQGRTDTQYF. In DNA, the CDR3 is TGTGCCAGCAGTTACGGACAGGGACGCACAGATACGCAGTATTTT.

This clonotype was seen a single time. The rearrangement links TRBV20-1 to TRBJ2-2, with 7 bases lining up with TRBD1. With 3 bases clipped from V and 1 base from J, the junction kept 8 bases outside the gene matches. Per germline, CDR1 DFQATT and CDR2 SNEGSKA (reference sequence). The CDR3 sequence is 16 residues long. CDR3 DNA sequence: TGCAGTGCTAGCGGCAGGGGGATTAGGAACACCGGGGAGCTGTTTTTT. Translation gives CSASGRGIRNTGELFF.

Written as DNA, the CDR3 is TGTGCCAGCAGTTACTCGATAAGAGGCCATCAGCCCCAGCATTTT. It codes for CASSYSIRGHQPQHF. This chain uses TRBV6-5 with TRBJ1-5; D ambiguous. The germline CDR1 and CDR2 sequences are MNHEY and SVGAGI. This CDR3 spans 15 amino acids. V was trimmed by 0 bases and J by 5 bases, leaving 11 bases between them.

The V and J genes are TRBV11-2 and TRBJ2-3; no firm D call. The CDR3 is made up of 16 amino acids. Trimming took off 1 base at V and 1 base at J, with 12 bases between the two ends. The germline gives CDR1 SGHAT, CDR2 FQNNGV. CDR3 sequence (DNA): TGTGCCAGCAGCTTAGTCTCCAGCGCAGGCACAGATACGCAGTATTTT. It codes for CASSLVSSAGTDTQYF.

This clonotype showed up just a few times. The chain links TRBV5-1 to TRBJ2-6, with unresolved D. V gave up 4 bases and J gave up 1 base, with 6 bases separating them. Germline values: CDR1 SGHRS, CDR2 YFSETQ. This CDR3 is built from 14 residues. The CDR3 region is CASSKMSGANVLTF. The CDR3 DNA reads TGCGCCAGCAGCAAGATGTCTGGGGCCAACGTCCTGACTTTC.

This clonotype was seen more than once but under ten times. One junction end does not reproduce the germline sequence, and a read error may be involved. V gene TRBV28 combines with J gene TRBJ1-2, with TRBD1 identical over 8 bases. The CDR3 length is 13 residues. Germline V gene lookup returns CDR1 MDHEN and CDR2 SYDVKM. The CDR3 nucleotides read TGTGCCAGCAGTTCCGGGACAGGCGAATTAAATGCCTTC. It is translated as CASSSGTGELNAF.

The gene calls are TRBV3-1 and TRBJ1-1; D may be TRBD1 (5 bases). Germline values: CDR1 LGHDT, CDR2 YNNKEL (reference sequence). CDR3 size: 14 residues. V was trimmed by 0 bases and J by 1 base, leaving 6 bases between them. CDR3 region: CASSQEGENTEAFF. CDR3 DNA: TGTGCCAGCAGCCAAGAGGGGGAGAACACTGAAGCTTTCTTT. The variable domain in full, completed from reference TRBV3-1 and TRBJ1-1, reads DTAVSQTPKYLVTQMGNDKSIKCEQNLGHDTMYWYKQDSKKFLKIMFSYNNKELIINETVPNRFSPKSPDKAHLNLHINSLELGDSAVYFCASSQEGENTEAFFGQGTRLTVV.

About this clonotype: A read error may explain this, as a much larger clone is one base away. The chain carries TRBV11-2 and TRBJ2-1, with 7 bases that match TRBD1. CDR3 length equals 15 residues. Germline CDR1 and CDR2: SGHAT and FQNNGV. The CDR3 is CASSLGVTGPNEKFF. The CDR3 region has the DNA TGTGCCAGCAGCTTGGGGGTGACAGGGCCGAATGAGAAGTTCTTC.

The chain joins TRBV10-3 to TRBJ1-5; D not resolved. V lost 0 bases, J lost 6 bases, and 9 bases lay in between. The germline V gene has CDR1 ENHRY and CDR2 SYGVKD. The CDR3 covers 14 residues. DNA of the CDR3: TGTGCCATCAGTGAGTCTTTCTATAGTCAGCCCCAGCATTTT. Protein: CAISESFYSQPQHF.